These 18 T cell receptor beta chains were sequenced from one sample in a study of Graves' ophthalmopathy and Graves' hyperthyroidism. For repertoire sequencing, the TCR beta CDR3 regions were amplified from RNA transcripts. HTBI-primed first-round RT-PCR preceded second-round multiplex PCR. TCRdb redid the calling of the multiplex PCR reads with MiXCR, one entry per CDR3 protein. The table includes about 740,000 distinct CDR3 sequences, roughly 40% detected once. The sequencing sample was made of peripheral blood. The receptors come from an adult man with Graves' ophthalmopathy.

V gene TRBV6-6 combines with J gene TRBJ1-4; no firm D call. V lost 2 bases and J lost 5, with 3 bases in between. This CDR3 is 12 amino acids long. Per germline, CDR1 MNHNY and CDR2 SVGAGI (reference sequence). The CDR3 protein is CASSYRNEKLFF. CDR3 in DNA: TGTGCCAGCAGTTACAGGAATGAAAAACTGTTTTTT.

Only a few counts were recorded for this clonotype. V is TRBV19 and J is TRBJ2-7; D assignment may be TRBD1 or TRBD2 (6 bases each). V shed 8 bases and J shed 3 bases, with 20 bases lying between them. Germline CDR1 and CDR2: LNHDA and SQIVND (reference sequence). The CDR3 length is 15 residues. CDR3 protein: CASRGSGGPLYEQYF. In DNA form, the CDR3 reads TGTGCCAGTCGCGGCAGTGGGGGGCCGCTCTACGAGCAGTACTTC. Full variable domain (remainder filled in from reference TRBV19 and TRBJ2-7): DGGITQSPKYLFRKEGQNVTLSCEQNLNHDAMYWYRQDPGQGLRLIYYSQIVNDFQKGDIAEGYSVSREKKESFPLTVTSAQKNPTAFYLCASRGSGGPLYEQYFGPGTRLTVT.

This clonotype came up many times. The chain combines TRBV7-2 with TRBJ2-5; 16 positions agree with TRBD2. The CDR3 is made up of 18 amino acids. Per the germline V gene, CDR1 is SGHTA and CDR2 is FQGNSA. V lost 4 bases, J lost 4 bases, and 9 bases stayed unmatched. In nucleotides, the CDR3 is TGTGCCAGCAGCTCCCCGGGACTAGCGGGAGGGGGAGGAGAGACCCAGTACTTC. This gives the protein CASSSPGLAGGGGETQYF.

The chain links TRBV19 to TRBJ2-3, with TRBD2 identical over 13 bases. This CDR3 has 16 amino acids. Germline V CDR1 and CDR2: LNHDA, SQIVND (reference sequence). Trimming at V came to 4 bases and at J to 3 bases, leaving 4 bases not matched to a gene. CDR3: CASSNRLAGGTDTQYF. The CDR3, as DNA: TGTGCCAGTAGTAACCGACTAGCGGGGGGTACAGATACGCAGTATTTT.

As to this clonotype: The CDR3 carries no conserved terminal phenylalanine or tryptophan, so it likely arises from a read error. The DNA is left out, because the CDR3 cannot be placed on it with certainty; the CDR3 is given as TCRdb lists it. The CDR3 here is CSVAAGTDNQPQLS. This chain connects TRBV29-1 to TRBJ1-5. Both ends counted, the CDR3 spans 14 residues. Germline CDR1 and CDR2: SQVTM and ANQGSEA.

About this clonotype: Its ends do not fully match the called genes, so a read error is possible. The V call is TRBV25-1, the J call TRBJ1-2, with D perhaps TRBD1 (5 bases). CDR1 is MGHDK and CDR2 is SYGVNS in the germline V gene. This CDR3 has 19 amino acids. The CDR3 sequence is CASSRGRDGDRGRNYGYTF. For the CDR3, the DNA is TGCGCCAGCAGCCGCGGAAGAGACGGGGACCGGGGACGTAACTATGGCTACACCTTC.

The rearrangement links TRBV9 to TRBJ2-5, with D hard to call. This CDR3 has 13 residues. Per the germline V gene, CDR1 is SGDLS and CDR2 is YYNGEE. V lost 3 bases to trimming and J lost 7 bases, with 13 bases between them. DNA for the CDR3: TGTGCCAGCAGCGCCCCCAGTGAAGGGACCCAGTACTTC. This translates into CASSAPSEGTQYF.

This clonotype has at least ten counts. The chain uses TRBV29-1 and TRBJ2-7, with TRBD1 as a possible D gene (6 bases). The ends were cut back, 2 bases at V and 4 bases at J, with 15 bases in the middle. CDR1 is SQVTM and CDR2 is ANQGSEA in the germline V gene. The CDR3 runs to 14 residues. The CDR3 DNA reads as TGCAGCGTTGAAACCGGTCACCAGGGGTACGAGCAGTACTTC. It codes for CSVETGHQGYEQYF.

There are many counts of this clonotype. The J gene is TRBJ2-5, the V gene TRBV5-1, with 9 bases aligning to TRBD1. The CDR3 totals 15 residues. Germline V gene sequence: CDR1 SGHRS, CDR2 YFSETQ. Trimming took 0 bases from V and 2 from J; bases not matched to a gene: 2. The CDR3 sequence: CASSLDGTGQETQYF. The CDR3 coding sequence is TGCGCCAGCAGCTTGGATGGGACAGGGCAAGAGACCCAGTACTTC.

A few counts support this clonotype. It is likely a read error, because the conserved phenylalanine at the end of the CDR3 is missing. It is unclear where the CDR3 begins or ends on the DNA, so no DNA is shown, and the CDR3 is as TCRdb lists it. This CDR3 reads CATGQAYSY. This chain links TRBV2 with TRBJ1-2; no check of the table's D call, TRBD1, against the DNA was made. CDR1 and CDR2 from the germline V gene are SNHLY and FYNNEI. With termini counted, the CDR3 has 9 amino acids.

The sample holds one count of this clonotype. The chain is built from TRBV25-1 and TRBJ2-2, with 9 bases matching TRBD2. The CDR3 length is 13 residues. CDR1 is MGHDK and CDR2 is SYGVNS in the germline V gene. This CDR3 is CASGSWRTGELFF. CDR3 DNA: TGTGCTAGCGGGAGTTGGCGAACCGGGGAGCTGTTTTTT.

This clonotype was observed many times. CDR3 DNA: TGTGCCAGCAGCCCCATCCGGGTTGGCACTGAAGCTTTCTTT. Translating it yields CASSPIRVGTEAFF. The chain joins TRBV14 to TRBJ1-1; D unclear. This CDR3 region has 14 residues. Germline values: CDR1 SGHDN, CDR2 FVKESK. With 4 bases removed from V and 4 bases from J, the gap between germline ends came to 13 bases.

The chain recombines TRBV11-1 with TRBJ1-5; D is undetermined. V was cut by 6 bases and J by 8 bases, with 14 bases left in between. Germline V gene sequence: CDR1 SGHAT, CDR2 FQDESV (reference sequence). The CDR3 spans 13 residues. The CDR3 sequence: CASSLTSEKPQHF. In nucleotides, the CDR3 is TGTGCCAGCAGTTTAACCTCGGAGAAGCCCCAGCATTTT.

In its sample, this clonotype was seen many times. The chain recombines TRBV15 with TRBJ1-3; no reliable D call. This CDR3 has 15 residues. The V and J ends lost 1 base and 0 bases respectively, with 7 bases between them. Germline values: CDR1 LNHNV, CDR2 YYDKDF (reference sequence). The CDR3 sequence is CATSRGPSSGNTIYF. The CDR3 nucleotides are TGTGCCACCAGCAGAGGACCGAGCTCTGGAAACACCATATATTTT.

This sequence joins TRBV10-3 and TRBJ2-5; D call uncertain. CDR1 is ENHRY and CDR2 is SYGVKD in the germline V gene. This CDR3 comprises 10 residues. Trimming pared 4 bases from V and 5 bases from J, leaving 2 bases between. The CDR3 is CAISGETQYF. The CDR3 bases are TGTGCCATCAGTGGGGAGACCCAGTACTTC.

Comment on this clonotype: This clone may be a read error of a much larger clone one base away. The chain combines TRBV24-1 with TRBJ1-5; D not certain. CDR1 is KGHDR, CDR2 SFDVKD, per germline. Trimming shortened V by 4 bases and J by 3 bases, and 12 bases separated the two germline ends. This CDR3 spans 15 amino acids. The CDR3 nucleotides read TGTGCCACCAGTGAACTTGGTGTCCCCAATCAGCCCCAGCATTTT. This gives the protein CATSELGVPNQPQHF.

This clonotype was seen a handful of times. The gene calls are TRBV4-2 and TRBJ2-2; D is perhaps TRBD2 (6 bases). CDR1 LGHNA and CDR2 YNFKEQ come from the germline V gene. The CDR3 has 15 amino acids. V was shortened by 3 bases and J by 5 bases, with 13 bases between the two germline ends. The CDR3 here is CASSHRDFGTGELFF. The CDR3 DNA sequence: TGTGCCAGCAGCCATCGGGACTTTGGGACCGGGGAGCTGTTTTTT.

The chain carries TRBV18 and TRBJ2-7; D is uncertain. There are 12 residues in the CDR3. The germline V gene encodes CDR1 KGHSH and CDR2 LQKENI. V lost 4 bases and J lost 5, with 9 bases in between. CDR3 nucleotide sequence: TGTGCCAGCTCACTATCCGAGGACGAGCAGTACTTC. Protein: CASSLSEDEQYF.